What follows describes a single T cell receptor beta chain. What it recognizes is unknown. The sample belongs to a study of blood T cells in healthy people across ages. General study results and limits: Donors of long life had a larger count of naive CD4+ cells and greater diversity than aged donors.

Samples had at least 7 million PBMCs isolated from them. Trimming stripped 5 bases from V and 5 bases from J, with 15 bases between. This CDR3 is built from 14 residues. The use of a sample-barcoded 5' primer and a J-beta primer mix characterized a second PCR of about 6 to 12 cycles. Each CDR3 protein gets one entry after TCRdb re-called the 5' RACE reads with MiXCR. The data contain roughly 800,000 distinct CDR3 sequences, approximately 35% of them seen just once; the ten biggest clones take up around 13%. The receptor was isolated from a man between 18 and 35 years old in good health. Sequenced input: blood. The chain has TRBV12-3 or TRBV12-4 and TRBJ1-2, with no clear D. The CDR3 DNA is TGTGCCAGCAGTCCCCTGACCAGGAGTTATGGCTACACCTTC. It yields the protein CASSPLTRSYGYTF.